Described below is a single TCR beta chain sequence and its context. The antigen is unknown. This specimen comes from a study of shared clonotypes between healthy human individuals. Study-wide background: Participating donors consisted of a couple of women and a few men aged 18 to 49. Study observations and caveats: Four donors had roughly 5.2% of their naive CD4 clonotypes in common.

In the source study's methods: ImmunoSEQ only sent back junction sequences with no quality scores, so filtering was done differently. This table comes from immunoSEQ multiplex PCR, and its TCRdb copy is limited to in-frame clones, with some not included. V and J calls and clone size are as listed in that table; D and trimming were resolved from the DNA. The sample holds some 630,000 clones; around 96% are singletons and the top ten take about 0.12%. Positive CCR7 selection of CD45RO-negative cells yielded the naive CD8 cells, and terminally differentiated effector memory CD45RA+ cells were excluded. Donation came from healthy HIV-negative adults that had no recent acute infections or vaccinations. The V end lost 2 bases, the J end lost 2 bases, and 13 bases lay between the germline ends. CDR1 and CDR2 (germline): MNHEY, SMNVEV (reference sequence). The CDR3 covers 15 residues.

The rearrangement joins TRBV27 to TRBJ2-7; D may be TRBD2 (7 bases). Sequenced input: naive CD8+ T cells sorted from blood. The clonotype originates from a woman in her 30s in good health. CDR3 residues: CASSLGRGATYEQYF. In nucleotides, the CDR3 is TGTGCCAGCAGTTTAGGTCGGGGGGCCACCTACGAGCAGTACTTC.